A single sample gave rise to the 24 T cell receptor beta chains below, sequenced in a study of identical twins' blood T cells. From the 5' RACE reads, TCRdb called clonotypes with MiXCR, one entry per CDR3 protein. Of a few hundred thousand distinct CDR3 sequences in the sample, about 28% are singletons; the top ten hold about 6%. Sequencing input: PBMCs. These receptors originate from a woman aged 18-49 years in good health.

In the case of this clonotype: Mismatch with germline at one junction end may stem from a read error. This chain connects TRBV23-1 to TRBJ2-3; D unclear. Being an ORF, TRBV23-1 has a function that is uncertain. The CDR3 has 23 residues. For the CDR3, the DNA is TGCGCCAGCTTACCGGTGGTCCCTACTGCAAACCGACGCCCAGCGAAGAACACAGATACGCAGTGTTTT. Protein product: CASLPVVPTANRRPAKNTDTQCF.

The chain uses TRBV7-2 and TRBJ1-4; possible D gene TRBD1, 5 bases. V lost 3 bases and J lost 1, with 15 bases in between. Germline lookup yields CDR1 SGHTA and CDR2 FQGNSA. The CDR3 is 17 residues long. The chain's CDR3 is CASSLAGRVGTNEKLFF. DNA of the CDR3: TGTGCCAGCAGCTTGGCAGGGCGAGTTGGAACTAATGAAAAACTGTTTTTT.

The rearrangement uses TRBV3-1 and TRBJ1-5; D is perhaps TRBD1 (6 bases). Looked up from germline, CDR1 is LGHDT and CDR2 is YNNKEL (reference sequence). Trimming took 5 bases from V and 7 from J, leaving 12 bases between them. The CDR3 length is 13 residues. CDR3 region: CASSKPGVQPQHF. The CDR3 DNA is TGTGCCAGCAGCAAACCAGGGGTCCAGCCCCAGCATTTT.

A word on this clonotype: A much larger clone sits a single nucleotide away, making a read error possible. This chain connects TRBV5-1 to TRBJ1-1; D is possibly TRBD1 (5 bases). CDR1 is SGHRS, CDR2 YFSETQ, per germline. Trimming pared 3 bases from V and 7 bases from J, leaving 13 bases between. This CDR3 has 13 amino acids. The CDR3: CASSSVGTNEAFF. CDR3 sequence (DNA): TGCGCCAGCAGCTCGGTCGGGACCAATGAAGCTTTCTTT.

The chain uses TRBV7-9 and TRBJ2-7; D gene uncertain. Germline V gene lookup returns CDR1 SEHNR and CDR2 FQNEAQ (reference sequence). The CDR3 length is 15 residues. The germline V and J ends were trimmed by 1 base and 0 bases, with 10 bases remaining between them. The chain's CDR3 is CASSLEARSSYEQYF. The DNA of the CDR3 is TGTGCCAGCAGCTTAGAGGCTCGAAGCTCCTACGAGCAGTACTTC. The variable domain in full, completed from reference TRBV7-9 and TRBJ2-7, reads DTGVSQNPRHKITKRGQNVTFRCDPISEHNRLYWYRQTLGQGPEFLTYFQNEAQLEKSRLLSDRFSAERPKGSFSTLEIQRTEQGDSAMYLCASSLEARSSYEQYFGPGTRLTVT.

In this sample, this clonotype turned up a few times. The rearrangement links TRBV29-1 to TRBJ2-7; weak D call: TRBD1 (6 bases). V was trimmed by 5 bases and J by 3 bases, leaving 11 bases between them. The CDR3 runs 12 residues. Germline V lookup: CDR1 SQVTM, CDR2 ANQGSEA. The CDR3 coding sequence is TGCAGCGTTAAGGACAGCGTCTACGAGCAGTACTTC. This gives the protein CSVKDSVYEQYF.

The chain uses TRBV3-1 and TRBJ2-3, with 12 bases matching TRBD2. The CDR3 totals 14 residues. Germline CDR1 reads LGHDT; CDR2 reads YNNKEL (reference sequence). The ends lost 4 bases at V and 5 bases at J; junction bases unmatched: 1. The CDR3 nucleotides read TGTGCCAGCAGCCCGACTAGCGGGGGAGATACGCAGTATTTT. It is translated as CASSPTSGGDTQYF.

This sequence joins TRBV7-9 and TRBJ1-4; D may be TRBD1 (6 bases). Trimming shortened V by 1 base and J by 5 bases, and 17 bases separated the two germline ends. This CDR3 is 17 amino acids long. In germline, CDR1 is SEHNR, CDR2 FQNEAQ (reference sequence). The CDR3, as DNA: TGTGCCAGCAGCTTAGGGGGGCCAGGCGACTCAAATGAAAAACTGTTTTTT. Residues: CASSLGGPGDSNEKLFF.

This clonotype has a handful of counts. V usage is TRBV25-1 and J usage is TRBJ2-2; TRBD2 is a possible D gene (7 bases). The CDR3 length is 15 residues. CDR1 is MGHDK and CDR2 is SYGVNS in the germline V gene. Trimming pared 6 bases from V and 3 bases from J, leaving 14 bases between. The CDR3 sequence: CASRGGPIDTGELFF. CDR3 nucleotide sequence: TGTGCCAGCAGGGGGGGGCCTATTGACACCGGGGAGCTGTTTTTT.

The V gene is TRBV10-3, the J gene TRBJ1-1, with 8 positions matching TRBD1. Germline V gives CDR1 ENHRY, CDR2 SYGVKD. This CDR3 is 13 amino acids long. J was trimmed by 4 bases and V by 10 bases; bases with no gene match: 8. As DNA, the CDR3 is TGTGCCACCCGGACAGGGCAGGCCACTGAAGCTTTCTTT. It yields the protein CATRTGQATEAFF.

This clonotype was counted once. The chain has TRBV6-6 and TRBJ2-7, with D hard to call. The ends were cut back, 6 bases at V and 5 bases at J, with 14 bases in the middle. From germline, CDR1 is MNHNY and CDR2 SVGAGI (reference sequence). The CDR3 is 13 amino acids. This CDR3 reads CASRGTNFHEQYF. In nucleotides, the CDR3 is TGTGCCAGCAGGGGTACTAACTTCCACGAGCAGTACTTC.

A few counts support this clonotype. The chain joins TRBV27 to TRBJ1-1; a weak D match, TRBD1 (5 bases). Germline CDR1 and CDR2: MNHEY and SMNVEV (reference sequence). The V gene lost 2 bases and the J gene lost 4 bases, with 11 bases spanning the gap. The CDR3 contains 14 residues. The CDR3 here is CASSLVVGATEAFF. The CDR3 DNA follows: TGTGCCAGCAGTTTAGTAGTAGGGGCCACTGAAGCTTTCTTT.

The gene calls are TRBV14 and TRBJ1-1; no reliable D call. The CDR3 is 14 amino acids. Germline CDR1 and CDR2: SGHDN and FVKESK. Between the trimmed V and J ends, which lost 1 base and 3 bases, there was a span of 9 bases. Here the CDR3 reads CASSQVSTDTEAFF. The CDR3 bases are TGTGCCAGCAGCCAAGTCAGTACAGACACTGAAGCTTTCTTT.

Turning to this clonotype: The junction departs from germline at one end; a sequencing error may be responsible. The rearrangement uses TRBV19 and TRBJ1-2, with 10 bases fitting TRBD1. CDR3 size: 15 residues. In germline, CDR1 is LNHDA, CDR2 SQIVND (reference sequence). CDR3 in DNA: TGTGCCAGTAGCTACGGACAGGGGGTTTACTATGACTACACCTTC. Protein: CASSYGQGVYYDYTF.

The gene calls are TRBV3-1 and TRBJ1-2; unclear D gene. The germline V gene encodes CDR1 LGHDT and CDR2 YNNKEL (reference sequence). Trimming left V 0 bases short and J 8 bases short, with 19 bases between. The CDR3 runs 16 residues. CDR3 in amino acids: CASSQDPVAYVSGYTF. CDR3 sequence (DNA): TGTGCCAGCAGCCAAGATCCGGTAGCGTATGTGTCCGGCTACACCTTC.

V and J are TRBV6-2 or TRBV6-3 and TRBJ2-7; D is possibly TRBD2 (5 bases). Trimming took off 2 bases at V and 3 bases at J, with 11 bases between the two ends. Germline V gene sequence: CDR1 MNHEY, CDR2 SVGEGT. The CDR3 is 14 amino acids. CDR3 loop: CASSYGRDYYEQYF. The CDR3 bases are TGTGCCAGCAGTTACGGCCGTGACTACTACGAGCAGTACTTC.

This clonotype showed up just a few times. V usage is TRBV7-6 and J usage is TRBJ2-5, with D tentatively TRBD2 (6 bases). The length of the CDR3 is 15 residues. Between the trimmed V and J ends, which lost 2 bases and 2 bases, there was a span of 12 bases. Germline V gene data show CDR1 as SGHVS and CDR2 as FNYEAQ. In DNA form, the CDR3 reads TGTGCCAGCAGCTTAAATGTCGGGAGTCAAGAGACCCAGTACTTC. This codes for CASSLNVGSQETQYF.

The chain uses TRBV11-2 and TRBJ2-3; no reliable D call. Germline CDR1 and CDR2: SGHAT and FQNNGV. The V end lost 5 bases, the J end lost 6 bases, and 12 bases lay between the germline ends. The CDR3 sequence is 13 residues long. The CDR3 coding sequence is TGTGCCAGCAGCCTGGGGTTTCGGGATACGCAGTATTTT. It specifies CASSLGFRDTQYF. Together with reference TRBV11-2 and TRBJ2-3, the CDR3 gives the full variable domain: EAGVAQSPRYKIIEKRQSVAFWCNPISGHATLYWYQQILGQGPKLLIQFQNNGVVDDSQLPKDRFSAERLKGVDSTLKIQPAKLEDSAVYLCASSLGFRDTQYFGPGTRLTVL.

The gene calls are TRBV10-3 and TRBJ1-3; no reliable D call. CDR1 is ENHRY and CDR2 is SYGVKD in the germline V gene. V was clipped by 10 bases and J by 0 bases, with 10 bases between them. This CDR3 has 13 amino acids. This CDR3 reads CATLLSSGNTIYF. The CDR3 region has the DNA TGTGCCACCTTGCTGAGCTCTGGAAACACCATATATTTT.

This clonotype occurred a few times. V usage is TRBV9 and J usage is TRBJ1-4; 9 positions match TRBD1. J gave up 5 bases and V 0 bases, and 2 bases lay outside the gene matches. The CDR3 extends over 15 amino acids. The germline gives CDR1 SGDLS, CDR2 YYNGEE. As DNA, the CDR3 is TGTGCCAGCAGCGTAGGGGACAGGGTGAATGAAAAACTGTTTTTT. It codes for CASSVGDRVNEKLFF.

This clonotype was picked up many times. The CDR3 sequence is CASSVPWGQGTLNTEAFF. The CDR3 DNA is TGTGCCAGTAGCGTCCCGTGGGGACAGGGTACGTTGAACACTGAAGCTTTCTTT. The chain joins TRBV19 to TRBJ1-1; 9 bases map to TRBD1. The CDR3 runs to 18 residues. Trimming at V came to 6 bases and at J to 0 bases, leaving 14 bases not matched to a gene. Germline V lookup: CDR1 LNHDA, CDR2 SQIVND (reference sequence).

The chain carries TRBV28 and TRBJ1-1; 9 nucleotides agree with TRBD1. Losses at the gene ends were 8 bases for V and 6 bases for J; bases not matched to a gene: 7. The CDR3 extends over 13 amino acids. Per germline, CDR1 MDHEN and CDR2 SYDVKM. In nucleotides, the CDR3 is TGTGCCAGCGGCCCGACAGGGGGGCCTGAAGCTTTCTTT. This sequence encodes CASGPTGGPEAFF.

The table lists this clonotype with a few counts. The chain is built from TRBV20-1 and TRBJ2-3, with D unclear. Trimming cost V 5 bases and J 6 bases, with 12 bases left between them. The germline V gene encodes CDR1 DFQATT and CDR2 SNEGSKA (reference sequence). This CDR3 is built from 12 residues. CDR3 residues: CSASGPGDTQYF. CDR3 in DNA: TGCAGTGCTTCCGGACCTGGGGATACGCAGTATTTT.

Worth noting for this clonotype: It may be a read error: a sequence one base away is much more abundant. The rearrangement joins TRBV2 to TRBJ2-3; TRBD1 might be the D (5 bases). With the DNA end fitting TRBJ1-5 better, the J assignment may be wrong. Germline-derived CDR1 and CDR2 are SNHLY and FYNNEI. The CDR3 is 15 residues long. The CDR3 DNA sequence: TGTGCCAGCAGGGATTTTGCTAGCGGGGCAGATACGCAGCATTTT. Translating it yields CASRDFASGADTQHF.